This is a list of T cell receptor beta chains from one sample in a study of T cells in Graves' hyperthyroidism and ophthalmopathy. TCRdb re-called the multiplex PCR reads with MiXCR, one entry per CDR3 protein. Among about 340,000 distinct CDR3 sequences listed, about 18% were seen once. Sequencing used blood. These receptors originate from a woman in her fifties or sixties with Graves' hyperthyroidism. Both conserved end residues are part of each CDR3. The D gene is left open where the match is weak. Part of the rows lack a size; the others show once, few, many or a class for expanded clones.

clone_size,v_call,cdr3_length,j_call,d_call,cdr3_aa,cdr3_nt
many,TRBV12-3/TRBV12-4,13,TRBJ1-5,TRBD1,CASSFRGIQPQHF,TGTGCCAGCAGTTTCAGGGGGATTCAGCCCCAGCATTTT
many,TRBV11-2,14,TRBJ2-7,.,CASSLQGTYYEQYF,TGTGCCAGCAGCTTACAGGGGACATACTACGAGCAGTACTTC
once,TRBV12-3/TRBV12-4,13,TRBJ2-5,TRBD1,CASTHRGRQTQYF,TGTGCCAGCACTCACAGGGGGCGACAGACCCAGTACTTC
many,TRBV18,12,TRBJ1-1,TRBD1,CASSLDRAEAFF,TGTGCCAGCTCCCTAGACAGGGCGGAAGCTTTCTTT
.,TRBV20-1,16,TRBJ2-2,.,CSARDGVSGDTGDLFF,TGCAGTGCTAGAGATGGGGTGTCGGGAGACACCGGGGATCTGTTTTTT
.,TRBV19,16,TRBJ1-1,TRBD1,CASTPPVGQGDTEAFF,TGTGCCAGTACCCCCCCGGTGGGACAGGGAGACACTGAAGCTTTCTTT
.,TRBV6-2/TRBV6-3,14,TRBJ1-2,.,CASSYSPGYYGYTF,TGTGCCAGCAGTTACTCGCCGGGCTACTATGGCTACACCTTC
once,TRBV6-9,15,TRBJ1-1,.,CASSYAGMENTEAFF,TGTGCCAGCAGTTACGCGGGAATGGAGAACACTGAAGCTTTCTTT
many,TRBV18,11,TRBJ2-7,.,CASSSQYEQYF,TGTGCCAGCTCATCACAGTACGAGCAGTACTTC
many,TRBV6-1,14,TRBJ1-1,.,CASSEGGGNTEAFF,TGTGCCAGCAGTGAAGGTGGCGGGAACACTGAAGCTTTCTTT
many,TRBV30,12,TRBJ1-4,.,CAYSDRNEKLFF,TGTGCCTACTCGGACAGAAATGAAAAACTGTTTTTT
.,TRBV28,12,TRBJ1-2,TRBD1,CATKGAGYGYTF,TGTGCCACGAAGGGGGCGGGCTATGGCTACACCTTC
few,TRBV20-1,12,TRBJ2-5,.,CSAWDQKQTQYF,TGCAGTGCTTGGGACCAGAAGCAGACCCAGTACTTC
.,TRBV6-1,13,TRBJ2-7,.,CASSESAADEQYF,TGTGCCAGCAGTGAATCGGCAGCTGACGAGCAGTACTTC
many,TRBV18,13,TRBJ1-1,.,CASSPSANLEAFF,TGTGCCAGCTCACCATCAGCTAACCTTGAAGCTTTCTTT
many,TRBV7-9,17,TRBJ2-1,TRBD2,CASSLVLGLAGWNEQFF,TGTGCCAGCAGCTTAGTACTGGGTCTAGCGGGGTGGAATGAGCAGTTCTTC
many,TRBV2,13,TRBJ1-1,.,CASTWGRDTEAFF,TGTGCCAGCACATGGGGGAGGGACACTGAAGCTTTCTTT
.,TRBV6-1,16,TRBJ2-1,.,CASSEAGADVYNEQLF,TGTGCCAGCAGTGAAGCCGGGGCAGACGTCTACAATGAGCAGCTCTTC
few,TRBV6-2/TRBV6-3,14,TRBJ1-3,.,CASSYDGVGNTIYF,TGTGCCAGCAGTTACGACGGGGTTGGAAACACCATATATTTT
few,TRBV5-6,13,TRBJ2-7,.,CASSTGASYEQYF,TGTGCCAGCAGCACGGGCGCCTCCTACGAGCAGTACTTC
.,TRBV12-3/TRBV12-4,16,TRBJ2-3,TRBD1,CASSGKQGSYTDTQYF,TGTGCCAGCAGTGGCAAACAGGGGTCCTACACAGATACGCAGTATTTT
.,TRBV6-2/TRBV6-3,13,TRBJ1-2,TRBD1,CASNPGTGYGYTF,TGTGCCAGCAACCCCGGGACAGGGTATGGCTACACCTTC
few,TRBV29-1,15,TRBJ1-3,TRBD1,CSVAGDRDYGNTIYF,TGCAGCGTCGCTGGGGACAGGGACTATGGAAACACCATATATTTT
few,TRBV12-5,13,TRBJ1-1,.,CASGGRGGTEAFF,TGTGCTAGTGGGGGTCGTGGGGGTACTGAAGCTTTCTTT
.,TRBV20-1,14,TRBJ2-3,.,CSASPITSTDTQYF,TGCAGTGCTAGCCCTATTACTAGCACAGATACGCAGTATTTT
few,TRBV20-1,13,TRBJ2-5,.,CSARRQLRETQYF,TGCAGTGCTAGACGGCAGCTCCGGGAGACCCAGTACTTC
many,TRBV11-2,14,TRBJ2-5,.,CASSKPAGKETQYF,TGTGCCAGCAGCAAGCCGGCGGGGAAAGAGACCCAGTACTTC
once,TRBV15,20,TRBJ2-6,TRBD2,CATSRDLTSGYRSGANVLTF,TGTGCCACCAGCAGAGATCTTACTAGCGGTTATCGCTCTGGGGCCAACGTCCTGACTTTC
many,TRBV5-1,15,TRBJ2-7,.,CASSLGQGTPYEQYF,TGCGCCAGCAGCTTGGGCCAGGGAACGCCGTACGAGCAGTACTTC